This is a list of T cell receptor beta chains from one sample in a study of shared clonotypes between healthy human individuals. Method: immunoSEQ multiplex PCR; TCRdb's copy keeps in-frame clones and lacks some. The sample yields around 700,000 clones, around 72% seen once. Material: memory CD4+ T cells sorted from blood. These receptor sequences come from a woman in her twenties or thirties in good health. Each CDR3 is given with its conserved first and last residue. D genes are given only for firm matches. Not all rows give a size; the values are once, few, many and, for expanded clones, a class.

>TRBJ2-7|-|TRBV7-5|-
TGTGTCAGAAGCTTAGGACAGGGAACCTACGAGCAGTACTTC
CVRSLGQGTYEQYF
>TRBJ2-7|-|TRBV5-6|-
TGTGCCAGCAGCCTTGGAGGGGCACCCTACGAGCAGTACTTC
CASSLGGAPYEQYF
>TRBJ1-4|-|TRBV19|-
TGTGCCAGTGCCCCCAGGACCGTAGATGAAAAACTGTTTTTT
CASAPRTVDEKLFF
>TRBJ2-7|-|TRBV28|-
TGTGCCAGCAGAATGCCGACTAGCTACGAGCAGTACTTC
CASRMPTSYEQYF
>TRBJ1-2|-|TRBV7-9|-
TGTGCCAGCAGCTTAAGTCAGGGGATTAGCGGCTACACCTTC
CASSLSQGISGYTF
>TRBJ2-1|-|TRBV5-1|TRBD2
TGCGCCAGCAGCTTAACTAGCGGAGCCTACAATGAGCAGTTCTTC
CASSLTSGAYNEQFF
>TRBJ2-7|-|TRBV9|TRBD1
TGTGCCAGCAGCCCCGGGACAGACAATTACGAGCAGTACTTC
CASSPGTDNYEQYF
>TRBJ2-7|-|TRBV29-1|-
TGCAGCGCAAGACTAGGAGGCTCCTACGAGCAGTACTTC
CSARLGGSYEQYF
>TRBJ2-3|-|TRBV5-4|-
TGTGCCAGCAGCTTCGGGCGAATCTTCACAGATACGCAGTATTTT
CASSFGRIFTDTQYF
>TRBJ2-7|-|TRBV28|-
TGTGCCAGCAGTTTACCCCAGGCCCGGTCCTACGAGCAGTACTTC
CASSLPQARSYEQYF
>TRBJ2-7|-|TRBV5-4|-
TGTGCCAGCAGCTTGACAGACAACGAGCAGTACTTC
CASSLTDNEQYF
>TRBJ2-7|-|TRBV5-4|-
TGTGCCAGCAGCTTGTTCGGGGGCGGCTACGAGCAGTACTTC
CASSLFGGGYEQYF
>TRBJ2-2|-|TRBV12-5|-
TGTGCTAGTGGTTTGGGCCAGGGTGCTCGGGAGCTGTTTTTT
CASGLGQGARELFF
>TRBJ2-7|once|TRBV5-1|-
TGCGCCAGCAGCTTGGAACTGCTCCCGGTGGGGGAGCAGTACTTC
CASSLELLPVGEQYF
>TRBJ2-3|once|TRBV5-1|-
TGCGCCAGCAGCCCAGGGAAAGATACGCAGTATTTT
CASSPGKDTQYF
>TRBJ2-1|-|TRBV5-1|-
TGCGCCAGCAGCCTGGTGGTCGGTGAGCAGTTCTTC
CASSLVVGEQFF
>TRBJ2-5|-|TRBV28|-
TGTGCCAGCAGTTTATACAAGCAAGAGACCCAGTACTTC
CASSLYKQETQYF
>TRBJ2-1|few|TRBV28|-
TGTGCCAGCAACTCCCAAGACTACAATGAGCAGTTCTTC
CASNSQDYNEQFF
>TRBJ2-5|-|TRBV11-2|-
TGTGCCAGCAGCTTAGATCTGGTGATCCCCCAGTACTTC
CASSLDLVIPQYF
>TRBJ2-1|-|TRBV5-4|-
TGTGCCAGCAGTTTTGACAGGTCCAACAATGAGCAGTTCTTC
CASSFDRSNNEQFF
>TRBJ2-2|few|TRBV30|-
TGTGCCTGGAGTCGCACCGGGGAGCTGTTTTTT
CAWSRTGELFF
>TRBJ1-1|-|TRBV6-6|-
TGTGCCAGCAGAGCGGGACGGCTGAACGTTGAAGCTTTCTTT
CASRAGRLNVEAFF
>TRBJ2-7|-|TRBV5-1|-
TGCGCCAGCAGCTTGGACGGCAGAACCTACGAGCAGTACTTC
CASSLDGRTYEQYF
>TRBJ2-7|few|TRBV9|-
TGTGCCAGCAGCGTCGGGGGAAACGAGCAGTACTTC
CASSVGGNEQYF
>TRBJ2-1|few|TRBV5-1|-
TGCGCCAGCAGCTCAAGGACTAACCAACTACCCCCCGGACTTTACAATGAGCAGTTCTTC
CASSSRTNQLPPGLYNEQFF
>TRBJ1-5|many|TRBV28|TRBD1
TGTGCCAGCAGTTTCACAGGGGCCCGCAATCAGCCCCAGCATTTT
CASSFTGARNQPQHF
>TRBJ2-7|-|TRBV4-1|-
TGCGCCAGCAGCCCCTGGGGAGGGGGTGGTGTACCGTACTTC
CASSPWGGGGVPYF